Presented here are 19 T cell receptor beta chains from one specimen sequenced in a study of cytotoxic CD8 clonotypes in ibrutinib-treated CLL. The protocol was immunoSEQ multiplex PCR, while the TCRdb copy is restricted to in-frame clones and leaves out a portion. The sample contains tens of thousands of clones, around 79% of which appear only once. The sequencing here drew on PBMCs, taken before ibrutinib treatment. The receptors were sampled from a human donor with chronic lymphocytic leukemia.

This rearrangement joins TRBV7-9 to TRBJ1-2; D call uncertain. CDR1 SEHNR and CDR2 FQNEAQ come from the germline V gene (reference sequence). Trimming shortened V by 1 base and J by 7 bases, and 10 bases separated the two germline ends. CDR3 length: 13 amino acids. CDR3 protein: CASSLEIAAGYTF. CDR3 DNA: TGTGCCAGCAGCTTAGAGATAGCAGCTGGCTACACCTTC.

The chain has TRBV19 and TRBJ2-2; the match to TRBD2 covers 10 bases. Germline CDR1 is LNHDA and CDR2 is SQIVND (reference sequence). J was trimmed by 6 bases and V by 7 bases; bases with no gene match: 14. The CDR3 consists of 17 residues. In DNA form, the CDR3 reads TGTGCCAGTACTCAACTGGGGGCTAGCGGGAGACCCGGGGAGCTGTTTTTT. This encodes CASTQLGASGRPGELFF.

The chain combines TRBV29-1 with TRBJ1-3, with D maybe TRBD1 (5 bases). Trimming took off 0 bases at V and 0 bases at J, with 9 bases between the two ends. Germline loops: CDR1 SQVTM, CDR2 ANQGSEA. The CDR3 sequence is 15 residues long. CDR3 residues: CSVEEGHFSGNTIYF. Written as DNA, the CDR3 is TGCAGCGTTGAAGAGGGGCACTTCTCTGGAAACACCATATATTTT.

The V and J genes are TRBV29-1 and TRBJ2-7, with a weak D call TRBD1 (6 bases). V lost 4 bases and J lost 2, with 18 bases in between. CDR3 length: 15 amino acids. The germline V gene has CDR1 SQVTM and CDR2 ANQGSEA. CDR3 nucleotides: TGCAGCGTTGTCTCTAACGAGGACAGAGCCTACGAGCAGTACTTC. This codes for CSVVSNEDRAYEQYF.

The J gene is TRBJ2-7, the V gene TRBV6-6; the D is unclear. The germline V gene encodes CDR1 MNHNY and CDR2 SVGAGI (reference sequence). The CDR3 consists of 11 residues. Trimming removed 3 bases at V and 7 bases at J, with 7 bases between. The CDR3 DNA reads as TGTGCCAGCAGTTATTTAGGGGAGCAGTACTTC. Protein: CASSYLGEQYF.

The V and J genes are TRBV18 and TRBJ1-2, with D perhaps TRBD1 (6 bases). The CDR3 runs to 15 residues. CDR1 and CDR2 (germline): KGHSH, LQKENI. V lost 3 bases to trimming and J lost 3 bases, with 14 bases between them. The CDR3 DNA reads as TGTGCCAGCTCACCCGGGGGGCAGATGGACTATGGCTACACCTTC. Translated: CASSPGGQMDYGYTF.

V gene TRBV12-2 combines with J gene TRBJ1-5. TRBV12-2 constitutes a pseudogene. The CDR3 covers 15 residues. The CDR3 DNA sequence: TGTGCATCCTCGAGGGGCAGGGCCCTTGATCAGCCCCAGCATTTT. It yields the protein CASSRGRALDQPQHF.

This chain uses TRBV6-1 with TRBJ2-1; 7 bases line up with TRBD1. Germline loops: CDR1 MNHNS, CDR2 SASEGT. V shed 6 bases and J 1 base; nucleotides not matched to a gene: 6. The CDR3 has 15 residues. CDR3 loop: CASRTGTASYNEQFF. The CDR3 DNA follows: TGTGCCAGCAGGACCGGGACAGCTTCCTACAATGAGCAGTTCTTC.

V gene TRBV6-6 combines with J gene TRBJ1-2; possible D gene TRBD1, 5 bases. Per germline, CDR1 MNHNY and CDR2 SVGAGI (reference sequence). The ends were cut back, 0 bases at V and 6 bases at J, with 5 bases in the middle. CDR3 length: 12 residues. CDR3 coding DNA: TGTGCCAGCAGTTACTCAGGGGATGGCTACACCTTC. Protein sequence: CASSYSGDGYTF.

V usage is TRBV2 and J usage is TRBJ1-1; the match to TRBD1 covers 8 bases. CDR3 length: 15 residues. V was pared by 5 bases and J by 4 bases, with 9 bases of the junction left unmatched. Germline V CDR1 and CDR2: SNHLY, FYNNEI. The CDR3 region is CASSRLTGGGTEAFF. In nucleotides, the CDR3 is TGTGCCAGCAGTCGACTAACAGGGGGTGGCACTGAAGCTTTCTTT. Looking up the rest from reference TRBV2 and TRBJ1-1 gives the full variable domain: EPEVTQTPSHQVTQMGQEVILRCVPISNHLYFYWYRQILGQKVEFLVSFYNNEISEKSEIFDDQFSVERPDGSNFTLKIRSTKLEDSAMYFCASSRLTGGGTEAFFGQGTRLTVV.

The chain has TRBV7-8 and TRBJ2-7; 7 nucleotides align to TRBD1. V lost 5 bases to trimming and J lost 4 bases; unmatched junction nucleotides: 11. The CDR3 runs to 15 residues. Germline V gene data show CDR1 as SGHVS and CDR2 as FQNEAQ. The CDR3: CASSPNRGPSYEQYF. For the CDR3, the DNA is TGTGCCAGCAGCCCCAACAGGGGACCCAGTTACGAGCAGTACTTC.

The V call is TRBV4-1, the J call TRBJ1-1, with no clear D. The germline V and J ends were trimmed by 2 bases and 2 bases, with 15 bases remaining between them. Per germline, CDR1 MGHRA and CDR2 YSYEKL. The CDR3 has 16 residues. CDR3 sequence reads: CASSQSVFRDNTEAFF. The CDR3 bases are TGCGCCAGCAGCCAATCTGTGTTTCGGGATAACACTGAAGCTTTCTTT.

The chain couples TRBV7-9 to TRBJ2-6, with D unclear. The ends were cut back, 0 bases at V and 2 bases at J, with 8 bases in the middle. Germline CDR1 reads SEHNR; CDR2 reads FQNEAQ (reference sequence). This CDR3 comprises 16 residues. The CDR3 nucleotides read TGTGCCAGCAGCTTAGCGCAAGGAACTGGGGCCAACGTCCTGACTTTC. This codes for CASSLAQGTGANVLTF.

The chain joins TRBV5-4 to TRBJ1-2; 10 bases are shared with TRBD1. This CDR3 has 15 amino acids. Per germline, CDR1 SGHNT and CDR2 YYREEE (reference sequence). J was trimmed by 2 bases and V by 2 bases; bases with no gene match: 3. The CDR3: CASSFGQGENYGYTF. DNA of the CDR3: TGTGCCAGCAGCTTCGGACAGGGGGAGAACTATGGCTACACCTTC. The variable domain in full, with the rest retrieved from reference TRBV5-4 and TRBJ1-2, is ETGVTQSPTHLIKTRGQQVTLRCSSQSGHNTVSWYQQALGQGPQFIFQYYREEENGRGNFPPRFSGLQFPNYSSELNVNALELDDSALYLCASSFGQGENYGYTFGSGTRLTVV.

This clone was observed once. The chain carries TRBV7-2 and TRBJ1-5, with a weak D call TRBD1 (6 bases). V shed 5 bases and J shed 6 bases, with 11 bases lying between them. The germline V gene encodes CDR1 SGHTA and CDR2 FQGNSA. This CDR3 spans 13 amino acids. The CDR3, as DNA: TGTGCCAGCAGCCATCAGGGGAGTCAGCCCCAGCATTTT. It translates to CASSHQGSQPQHF.

The chain links TRBV19 to TRBJ2-7; D call uncertain. CDR1 is LNHDA and CDR2 is SQIVND in the germline V gene (reference sequence). CDR3 length: 10 residues. The CDR3 DNA follows: TGTGCGGGCCATTGCCATGAGCAGTACTTC. It yields the protein CAGHCHEQYF.

V is TRBV28 and J is TRBJ2-1, with D maybe TRBD1 (5 bases). This CDR3 contains 12 residues. Germline values: CDR1 MDHEN, CDR2 SYDVKM. With 8 bases removed from V and 11 bases from J, the gap between germline ends came to 16 bases. The CDR3 region is CASLAWQGKQFF. CDR3 DNA: TGTGCCAGCTTGGCCTGGCAGGGAAAGCAGTTCTTC.

The V gene is TRBV7-3, the J gene TRBJ2-1; D is ambiguous. V lost 2 bases to trimming and J lost 7 bases, with 9 bases between them. Germline loops: CDR1 SGHTA, CDR2 FQGTGA. The CDR3 is made up of 13 amino acids. CDR3 in amino acids: CASSLPPFNEQFF. CDR3 DNA sequence: TGTGCCAGCAGCTTACCCCCTTTTAATGAGCAGTTCTTC.

This clone occurred a few times. This sequence joins TRBV5-1 and TRBJ1-2, with D perhaps TRBD1 (6 bases). The CDR3 extends over 12 amino acids. The germline V gene encodes CDR1 SGHRS and CDR2 YFSETQ. V shed 1 base and J shed 6 bases, with 7 bases lying between them. The chain's CDR3 is CASSLTGNGYTF. The CDR3 nucleotides are TGCGCCAGCAGCTTGACAGGGAATGGCTACACCTTC. The whole variable domain, filled in from reference TRBV5-1 and TRBJ1-2, reads KAGVTQTPRYLIKTRGQQVTLSCSPISGHRSVSWYQQTPGQGLQFLFEYFSETQRNKGNFPGRFSGRQFSNSRSEMNVSTLELGDSALYLCASSLTGNGYTFGSGTRLTVV.